This T cell receptor beta chain was captured in a study of blood T cell repertoires in COVID-19. Across the study: Sources were T cells, B-cell-depleted T cells, or PBMCs; the material itself was cDNA or gDNA.

V was cut by 6 bases and J by 10 bases, with 19 bases left in between. CDR3 length: 15 amino acids. Germline V CDR1 and CDR2: SGHTA, FQGNSA. Authors' processing steps: Reference gene primer amplification gave estimated nucleated cell counts. Method: immunoSEQ multiplex PCR; TCRdb's copy keeps in-frame clones and lacks some. Clone size and the V and J calls come from that table; the DNA yielded D and trimming. The sample contains roughly 250,000 clones, 70% to 85% of which appear only once. The chain employs TRBV7-2 and TRBJ1-6, with D possibly matching TRBD1 (6 bases). The specimen sequenced was peripheral blood. The sequence was obtained from a woman of 80 years or more with acute or convalescent COVID-19. CDR3 sequence: CASSSGSTGLSPLHF. The CDR3 region has the DNA TGTGCCAGCAGTTCGGGGAGCACAGGGTTATCACCCCTCCACTTT.